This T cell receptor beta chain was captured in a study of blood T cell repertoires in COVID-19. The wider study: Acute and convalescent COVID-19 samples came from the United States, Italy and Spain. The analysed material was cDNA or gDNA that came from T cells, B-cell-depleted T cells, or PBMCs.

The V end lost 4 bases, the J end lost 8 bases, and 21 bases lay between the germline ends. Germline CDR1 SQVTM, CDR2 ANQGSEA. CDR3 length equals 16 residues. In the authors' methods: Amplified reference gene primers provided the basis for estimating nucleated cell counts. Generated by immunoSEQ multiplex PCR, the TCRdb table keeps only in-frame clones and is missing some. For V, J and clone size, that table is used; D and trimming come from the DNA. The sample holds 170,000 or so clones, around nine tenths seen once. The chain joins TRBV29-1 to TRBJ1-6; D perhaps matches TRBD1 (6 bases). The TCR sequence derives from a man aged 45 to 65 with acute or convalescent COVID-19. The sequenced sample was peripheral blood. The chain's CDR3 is CSVVATRGPVDSPLHF. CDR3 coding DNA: TGCAGCGTTGTGGCCACCAGGGGCCCTGTCGATTCACCCCTCCACTTT.